The next 8 T cell receptor beta chains were all read from a single sample in a study of T cell changes during pregnancy in multiple sclerosis. Profiled with immunoSEQ multiplex PCR; TCRdb holds only in-frame clones, not every one. The sample shows around 60,000 clones, 93% of them seen only once. The material sequenced was peripheral blood, taken after pregnancy. These TCRs come from a female donor with multiple sclerosis, enrolled in a pregnancy study.

This clone was counted once. This chain links TRBV27 with TRBJ1-5; D gene unclear. CDR1 and CDR2 (germline): MNHEY, SMNVEV (reference sequence). Deletions cut 5 bases from V and 0 bases from J, with 5 bases between. This CDR3 comprises 13 residues. The CDR3 nucleotides are TGTGCCAGCAGTACTTTTAGCAATCAGCCCCAGCATTTT. This gives the protein CASSTFSNQPQHF.

This chain links TRBV5-4 with TRBJ2-3; 8 nucleotides agree with TRBD2. V was clipped by 4 bases and J by 2 bases; unmatched bases: 9. The CDR3 runs 16 residues. Germline V lookup: CDR1 SGHNT, CDR2 YYREEE (reference sequence). The DNA of the CDR3 is TGTGCCAGCAGCGCGCTAGCGGGCGGAACCACAGATACGCAGTATTTT. Residues: CASSALAGGTTDTQYF.

This chain links TRBV7-9 with TRBJ2-7; 8 bases match TRBD2. The CDR3 covers 12 residues. CDR1 is SEHNR, CDR2 FQNEAQ, per germline (reference sequence). The V and J ends lost 5 bases and 12 bases, in that order; junction bases with no gene match: 9. The CDR3 region is CASSLQSGSTYF. The CDR3 DNA reads TGTGCCAGCAGCCTCCAAAGCGGGAGCACGTACTTC.

CDR3 in amino acids: CASSPQGQNYGYTF. The CDR3 coding sequence is TGTGCCAGCAGTCCACAGGGACAGAACTATGGCTACACCTTC. The chain uses TRBV27 and TRBJ1-2; TRBD1 agrees at 7 bases. The CDR3 covers 14 residues. Per germline, CDR1 MNHEY and CDR2 SMNVEV (reference sequence). V trimming: 5 bases; J trimming: 2 bases; junction bases outside the gene matches: 5.

The chain uses TRBV11-2 and TRBJ2-7; TRBD2 aligns across 9 bases. The germline gives CDR1 SGHAT, CDR2 FQNNGV. This CDR3 is built from 14 residues. After removal of 4 bases from V and 3 bases from J, the junction contained 4 bases not matched to a gene. The CDR3 sequence is CASSSSGTDYEQYF. CDR3 sequence (DNA): TGTGCCAGCAGCTCTAGCGGGACTGACTACGAGCAGTACTTC.

The chain has TRBV28 and TRBJ1-2, with 7 bases that match TRBD1. The CDR3 loop spans 16 amino acids. Germline V CDR1 and CDR2: MDHEN, SYDVKM. V dropped 2 bases and J dropped 4; count of bases not matched to a gene: 10. The CDR3 DNA is TGTGCCAGCAGTTTAGGAGGACAGCAGGGGGGCTATGGCTACACCTTC. It translates to CASSLGGQQGGYGYTF.

The DNA for the CDR3 is TGTGCCAGCAGCTACTATGATACGCAGTATTTT. This codes for CASSYYDTQYF. This chain connects TRBV5-6 to TRBJ2-3; D is unclear. Germline values: CDR1 SGHDT, CDR2 YYEEEE. V shed 3 bases and J shed 6 bases, with 5 bases lying between them. The CDR3 is 11 residues long.

The V gene is TRBV2, the J gene TRBJ2-3, with D perhaps TRBD1 (7 bases). The CDR3 contains 16 residues. The germline V gene encodes CDR1 SNHLY and CDR2 FYNNEI. Trimming left V 7 bases short and J 2 bases short, with 19 bases between. The CDR3 sequence is CASTEGASDATDTQYF. CDR3 nucleotides: TGTGCCAGCACGGAGGGGGCTAGCGATGCCACAGATACGCAGTATTTT.